This T cell receptor (beta chain) was retrieved from a study of cytomegalovirus exposure and HLA in healthy donors. In the study overall: An early release of data contained roughly 86 million unique TCRs, which came from HLA-typed donors.

Study findings and constraints: HLA alleles showed associations with roughly 17,000 TCR beta sequences in a later analysis, at a 0.05 false discovery rate. Later on, a genetic analysis was performed. It linked a missense variant in DCLRE1C with V- and J-gene trimming of TCR beta.

PCR involved 60 Vbeta and 13 Jbeta primers. The assay was immunoSEQ multiplex PCR, and TCRdb's table has in-frame clones only and misses some. The sample includes 35,000 to 50,000 clones. A word on this clone: The antigen is not known.

This TCR was sampled from a woman aged 30 to 39 in good health and CMV-seropositive. Sequencing input: PBMCs.

CDR3 amino acids: CASGIRAETGELFF. As DNA, the CDR3 is TGTGCTAGTGGGATCAGGGCGGAGACCGGGGAGCTGTTTTTT. The chain employs TRBV12-5 and TRBJ2-2; D might be TRBD1 (5 bases). The germline V and J ends were trimmed by 6 bases and 5 bases, with 13 bases remaining between them. CDR1 and CDR2 (germline): LGHNT, FRNRAP. This CDR3 region has 14 residues.